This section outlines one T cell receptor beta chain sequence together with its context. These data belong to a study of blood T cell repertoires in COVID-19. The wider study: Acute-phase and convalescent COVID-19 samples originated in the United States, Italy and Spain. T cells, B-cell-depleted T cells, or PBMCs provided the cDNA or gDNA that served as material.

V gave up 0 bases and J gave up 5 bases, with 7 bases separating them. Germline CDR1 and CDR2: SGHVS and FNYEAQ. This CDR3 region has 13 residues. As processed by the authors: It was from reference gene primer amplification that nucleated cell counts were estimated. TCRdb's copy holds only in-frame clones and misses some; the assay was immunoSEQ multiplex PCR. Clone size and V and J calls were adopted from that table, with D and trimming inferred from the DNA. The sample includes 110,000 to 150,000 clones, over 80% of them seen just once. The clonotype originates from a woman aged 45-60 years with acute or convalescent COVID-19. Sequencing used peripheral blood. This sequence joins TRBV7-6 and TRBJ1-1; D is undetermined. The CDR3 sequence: CASSLAAGTEAFF. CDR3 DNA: TGTGCCAGCAGCTTAGCGGCGGGGACTGAAGCTTTCTTT. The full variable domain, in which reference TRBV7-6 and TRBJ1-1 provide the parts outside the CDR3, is GAGVSQSPRYKVTKRGQDVALRCDPISGHVSLYWYRQALGQGPEFLTYFNYEAQQDKSGLPNDRFSAERPEGSISTLTIQRTEQRDSAMYRCASSLAAGTEAFFGQGTRLTVV.